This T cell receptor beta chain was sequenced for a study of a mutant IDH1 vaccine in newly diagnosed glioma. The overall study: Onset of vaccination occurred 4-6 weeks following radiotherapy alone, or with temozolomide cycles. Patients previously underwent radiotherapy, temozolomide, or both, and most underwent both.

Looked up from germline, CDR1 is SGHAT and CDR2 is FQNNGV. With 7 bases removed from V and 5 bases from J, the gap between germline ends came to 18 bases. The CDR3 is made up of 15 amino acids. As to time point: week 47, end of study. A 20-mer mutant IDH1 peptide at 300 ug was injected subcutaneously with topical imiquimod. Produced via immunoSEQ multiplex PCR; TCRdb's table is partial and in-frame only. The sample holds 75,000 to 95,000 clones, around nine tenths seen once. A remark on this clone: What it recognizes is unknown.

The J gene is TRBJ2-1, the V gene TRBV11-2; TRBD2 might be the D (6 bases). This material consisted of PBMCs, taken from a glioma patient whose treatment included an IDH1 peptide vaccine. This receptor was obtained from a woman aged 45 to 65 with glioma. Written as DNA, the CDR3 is TGTGCCAGCACCCCCCGCGGGACCGGACACAATGAGCAGTTCTTC. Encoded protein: CASTPRGTGHNEQFF.